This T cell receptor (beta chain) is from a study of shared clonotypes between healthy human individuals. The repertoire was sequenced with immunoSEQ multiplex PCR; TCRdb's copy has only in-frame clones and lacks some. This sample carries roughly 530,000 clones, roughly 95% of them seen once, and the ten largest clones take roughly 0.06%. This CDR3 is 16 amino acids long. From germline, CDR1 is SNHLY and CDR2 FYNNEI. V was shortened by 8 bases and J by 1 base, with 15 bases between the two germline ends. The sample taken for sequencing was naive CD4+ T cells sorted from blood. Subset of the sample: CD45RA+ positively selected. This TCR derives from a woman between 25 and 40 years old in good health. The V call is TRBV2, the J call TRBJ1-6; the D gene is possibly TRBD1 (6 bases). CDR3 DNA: TGTGCCAGCCTCTTTTCGACAGGTTCCTATAATTCACCCCTCCACTTT. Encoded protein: CASLFSTGSYNSPLHF.